This TCR beta chain came from a study of graft-versus-host responses after intestinal transplantation. Whole-study context: Multivisceral, liver-intestinal, or isolated intestinal grafts went to recipients. Anti-thymocyte globulin induction, then tacrolimus and steroids for roughly 3 years, went to all recipients.

Study findings and constraints: The highest levels of circulating GvH clones went along with early declines in HvG clones after transplant. Individuals who had graft-donor T cell macrochimerism had allografts that showed high graft-versus-host to host-versus-graft clonal ratios.

About this clone: Its antigen is undetermined.

Germline assignment: CDR1 MDHEN and CDR2 SYDVKM. The CDR3 has 15 amino acids. With 3 bases clipped from V and 2 bases from J, the junction kept 5 bases outside the gene matches. This table comes from immunoSEQ multiplex PCR, and its TCRdb copy is limited to in-frame clones, with some not included. This repertoire shows about 98,000 clones, roughly 83% found once; its top ten account for 1.4%. The rearrangement uses TRBV28 and TRBJ2-3; 7 positions agree with TRBD2. This TCR derives from a human patient who received an intestinal transplant, so some T cells may come from the graft donor. The starting material was PBMCs, obtained 255 days after intestinal transplant. CDR3 DNA: TGTGCCAGCAGTTTTGGCGGGGGATTCACAGATACGCAGTATTTT. Encoded protein: CASSFGGGFTDTQYF.